One sample yielded the 21 T cell receptor beta chains listed below, sequenced in a study of shared clonotypes between healthy human individuals. TCRdb keeps only in-frame clones here, not all; method: immunoSEQ multiplex PCR. Among 550,000 to 600,000 clones listed, around 77% were seen once. Specimen: PBMCs. These receptor sequences come from a woman between 40 and 55 years old in good health. Some clones in this sample may be carry-over from other donors' samples.

As concerns this clone: A far larger clone is one nucleotide away, so this likely arose from a read error. The chain recombines TRBV11-2 with TRBJ2-3; possible D gene TRBD2, 6 bases. Germline lookup yields CDR1 SGHAT and CDR2 FQNNGV. V shed 2 bases and J shed 10 bases, with 16 bases lying between them. The CDR3 extends over 14 amino acids. CDR3 sequence reads: CASSLYREMDAQYF. CDR3 coding DNA: TGTGCCAGCAGCTTATACCGGGAGATGGATGCGCAGTATTTT.

This clone has more than one count but fewer than ten. The gene calls are TRBV4-3 and TRBJ2-7; possible D gene TRBD2, 6 bases. V lost 0 bases and J 1 base, leaving 13 bases between the germline ends. The CDR3 extends over 16 amino acids. Per the germline V gene, CDR1 is LGHNA and CDR2 is YSLEER. For the CDR3, the DNA is TGCGCCAGCAGCCAAGATTGGAGGGGTAGTTCCTACGAGCAGTACTTC. It translates to CASSQDWRGSSYEQYF.

This rearrangement joins TRBV19 to TRBJ1-2; D might be TRBD1 (6 bases). V was pared by 5 bases and J by 3 bases, with 13 bases between. The CDR3 spans 14 residues. In germline, CDR1 is LNHDA, CDR2 SQIVND (reference sequence). CDR3 in amino acids: CASSAQGRDYGYTF. As DNA, the CDR3 is TGTGCCAGTAGTGCCCAGGGGCGGGACTATGGCTACACCTTC.

This sequence joins TRBV7-3 and TRBJ2-2; D unresolved. V lost 0 bases to trimming and J lost 1 base, with 9 bases between them. This CDR3 is 16 amino acids long. The V gene's germline CDR1 is SGHTA and CDR2 FQGTGA. CDR3 nucleotide sequence: TGTGCCAGCAGCTTAACGGCCCTACAGAACACCGGGGAGCTGTTTTTT. It codes for CASSLTALQNTGELFF.

The chain has TRBV27 and TRBJ1-1; TRBD1 is a possible D gene (5 bases). The CDR3 sequence is 15 residues long. V lost 6 bases to trimming and J lost 3 bases, with 17 bases between them. From germline, CDR1 is MNHEY and CDR2 SMNVEV (reference sequence). Here the CDR3 DNA reads TGTGCCAGCAGGGCGGGCAGAGGGGCGTACACTGAAGCTTTCTTT. Protein: CASRAGRGAYTEAFF.

The J gene is TRBJ1-1, the V gene TRBV7-9, with TRBD1 as a possible D gene (5 bases). Germline V lookup: CDR1 SEHNR, CDR2 FQNEAQ (reference sequence). The ends were cut back, 9 bases at V and 4 bases at J, with 15 bases in the middle. The CDR3 spans 13 residues. The DNA of the CDR3 is TGTGCCAGAAAAGACAGTAGGGTCACTGAAGCTTTCTTT. It yields the protein CARKDSRVTEAFF.

The chain links TRBV11-2 to TRBJ2-4, with D perhaps matching TRBD1 (6 bases). The V and J ends lost 5 bases and 1 base respectively, with 15 bases between them. CDR1 is SGHAT, CDR2 FQNNGV, per germline. The CDR3 spans 16 residues. CDR3 amino acids: CASSPTGSGAKNIQYF. The DNA for the CDR3 is TGTGCCAGCAGCCCCACAGGGAGTGGGGCCAAAAACATTCAGTACTTC. The full variable domain, with the rest looked up from reference TRBV11-2 and TRBJ2-4, is EAGVAQSPRYKIIEKRQSVAFWCNPISGHATLYWYQQILGQGPKLLIQFQNNGVVDDSQLPKDRFSAERLKGVDSTLKIQPAKLEDSAVYLCASSPTGSGAKNIQYFGAGTRLSVL.

The chain employs TRBV28 and TRBJ2-7; D remains ambiguous. Germline-derived CDR1 and CDR2 are MDHEN and SYDVKM. The CDR3 is made up of 12 amino acids. V was pared by 8 bases and J by 3 bases, with 11 bases between. The CDR3 here is CASGPPLYEQYF. As DNA, the CDR3 is TGTGCCAGCGGCCCCCCCCTCTACGAGCAGTACTTC. Based on the CDR3 plus reference TRBV28 and TRBJ2-7, the full variable domain is DVKVTQSSRYLVKRTGEKVFLECVQDMDHENMFWYRQDPGLGLRLIYFSYDVKMKEKGDIPEGYSVSREKKERFSLILESASTNQTSMYLCASGPPLYEQYFGPGTRLTVT.

This chain uses TRBV27 with TRBJ2-7; D gene uncertain. Trimming pared 3 bases from V and 0 bases from J, leaving 12 bases between. The CDR3 sequence is 15 residues long. Germline V gives CDR1 MNHEY, CDR2 SMNVEV (reference sequence). CDR3 DNA sequence: TGTGCCAGCAGTTTCAGCGACCGGTACTCCTACGAGCAGTACTTC. Translated: CASSFSDRYSYEQYF.

V and J are TRBV28 and TRBJ2-7; tentatively, D is TRBD1 (6 bases). V gave up 10 bases and J gave up 3 bases, with 13 bases separating them. CDR1 and CDR2 (germline): MDHEN, SYDVKM. The CDR3 has 12 residues. CDR3 nucleotide sequence: TGTGCCATCGGGGACAACTTCTACGAGCAGTACTTC. It yields the protein CAIGDNFYEQYF.

About this clone itself: Mismatch with germline at one junction end may stem from a read error. V is TRBV9 and J is TRBJ2-1; 9 bases map to TRBD2. CDR3 length: 15 amino acids. Germline V CDR1 and CDR2: SGDLS, YYNGEE. The CDR3 sequence: CASNVAGEPLNEQFF. In DNA, the CDR3 is TGTGCCAGCAACGTAGCGGGGGAGCCTCTTAATGAGCAGTTCTTC.

This chain joins TRBV6-5 and TRBJ2-7; 9 nucleotides line up with TRBD2. This CDR3 has 15 residues. With V trimmed by 0 bases and J by 5 bases, 5 bases remained unmatched. CDR1 is MNHEY, CDR2 SVGAGI, per germline. CDR3 in DNA: TGTGCCAGCAGTTACTCTAGCGGGAGTAGCGACGAGCAGTACTTC. Translation gives CASSYSSGSSDEQYF.

The chain couples TRBV27 to TRBJ2-5, with 7 bases identical to TRBD1. Per germline, CDR1 MNHEY and CDR2 SMNVEV (reference sequence). This CDR3 comprises 16 residues. V lost 2 bases, J lost 5 bases, and 11 bases stayed unmatched. The DNA for the CDR3 is TGTGCCAGCAGTTTAATATACAGGGGTGGATTTGAGACCCAGTACTTC. Translated: CASSLIYRGGFETQYF.

This clone has only a few counts. The chain recombines TRBV19 with TRBJ1-1; no reliable D call. The CDR3 is 13 amino acids. From germline, CDR1 is LNHDA and CDR2 SQIVND (reference sequence). V was clipped by 3 bases and J by 1 base, with 6 bases between them. The CDR3, as DNA: TGTGCCAGTAGTATTAACGGGAACACTGAAGCTTTCTTT. It specifies CASSINGNTEAFF.

The table lists this clone with a count of one. The chain uses TRBV28 and TRBJ1-1, with a possible D match to TRBD1 (5 bases). The germline V and J ends were trimmed by 6 bases and 8 bases, with 22 bases remaining between them. CDR3 size: 15 residues. The germline V gene encodes CDR1 MDHEN and CDR2 SYDVKM. The CDR3 DNA sequence: TGTGCCAGCAGCCGCCCGGGCCTCCGGGGACTGGAAGCTTTCTTT. This gives the protein CASSRPGLRGLEAFF.

The chain employs TRBV7-9 and TRBJ1-3; D call uncertain. Trimming took off 5 bases at V and 0 bases at J, with 11 bases between the two ends. Germline V lookup: CDR1 SEHNR, CDR2 FQNEAQ (reference sequence). The CDR3 extends over 15 amino acids. The CDR3 coding sequence is TGTGCCAGCAGCCCCGCGGAAGGCTCTGGAAACACCATATATTTT. It translates to CASSPAEGSGNTIYF.

The chain employs TRBV7-8 and TRBJ1-4; D is unresolved. V shed 5 bases and J shed 8 bases, with 15 bases lying between them. Per germline, CDR1 SGHVS and CDR2 FQNEAQ. The CDR3 loop spans 14 amino acids. In DNA, the CDR3 is TGTGCCAGCAGCCCCGGGCGCTTTGGGGAAAAACTGTTTTTT. Its translation is CASSPGRFGEKLFF.

Here the CDR3 reads CASSPWDRVYEQYF. CDR3 sequence (DNA): TGTGCCAGCAGTCCATGGGACAGGGTCTACGAGCAGTACTTC. The chain couples TRBV27 to TRBJ2-7, with 9 bases lining up with TRBD1. The CDR3 covers 14 residues. The V gene end was trimmed by 5 bases and the J gene end by 3 bases; junction bases not matched to a gene: 5. Germline V gives CDR1 MNHEY, CDR2 SMNVEV (reference sequence).

The gene calls are TRBV5-1 and TRBJ2-6; 7 bases are shared with TRBD1. The CDR3 is 16 amino acids. With V trimmed by 4 bases and J by 0 bases, 4 bases remained unmatched. Germline CDR1 is SGHRS and CDR2 is YFSETQ. The CDR3 DNA follows: TGCGCCAGCAGCCCGACAGGGATCTCTGGGGCCAACGTCCTGACTTTC. Protein product: CASSPTGISGANVLTF.

The sample holds a few counts of this clone. This sequence joins TRBV2 and TRBJ2-3; D uncertain. The CDR3 is 13 residues long. CDR1 is SNHLY and CDR2 is FYNNEI in the germline V gene. Trimming shortened V by 6 bases and J by 6 bases, and 13 bases separated the two germline ends. The DNA of the CDR3 is TGTGCCAGCAGCAAACACCAGGTTGATACGCAGTATTTT. Translating gives CASSKHQVDTQYF.

Regarding this clone: A much larger clone lies one base from this, so it may be a read error. This chain connects TRBV10-3 to TRBJ1-1; 7 positions match TRBD1. V dropped 2 bases and J dropped 0; count of bases not matched to a gene: 12. CDR1 ENHRY and CDR2 SYGVKD come from the germline V gene. The CDR3 has 18 amino acids. CDR3 sequence: CAISEEPGQWRMNTEAFF. Written as DNA, the CDR3 is TGTGCCATCAGTGAGGAGCCGGGACAGTGGAGGATGAACACTGAAGCTTTCTTT.